This TCR beta chain appears in the sequencing data of a study of T cell responses to AZD1222 COVID-19 vaccine. With regard to this clone: Its antigen is currently unknown.

Study-level findings and limits: Only 5 or 6 AZD1222 recipients tested seropositive at baseline. Following two doses of AZD1222, Spike-specific TCR breadth and depth rose. Unmutated variant regions are reportedly targeted by nearly half of spike-specific TCRs. In all cases, repertoires were sampled only after the peak T cell response.

V lost 3 bases and J 5 bases, leaving 7 bases between the germline ends. The CDR3 sequence is 12 residues long. Germline V gene lookup returns CDR1 MDHEN and CDR2 SYDVKM. This table comes from immunoSEQ multiplex PCR, and its TCRdb copy is limited to in-frame clones, with some not included. The repertoire has over 140,000 clones, 85% to 95% of them found once; the top ten carry around 3.5%. This rearrangement joins TRBV28 to TRBJ1-1, with D hard to call. The source material was peripheral blood, sampled 28 days after the second AZD1222 dose. The TCR sequence derives from an adult who received the AZD1222 COVID-19 vaccine. The CDR3: CASSFLGTEAFF. The CDR3, as DNA: TGTGCCAGCAGTTTTCTGGGGACTGAAGCTTTCTTT.